This T cell receptor beta chain was identified during a study of T cell changes during pregnancy in multiple sclerosis. The germline gives CDR1 SNHLY, CDR2 FYNNEI. This CDR3 comprises 15 residues. V shed 5 bases and J 1 base; nucleotides not matched to a gene: 4. Sequencing used immunoSEQ multiplex PCR; TCRdb keeps in-frame clones, though not all of them. The sample shows approximately 45,000 clones, around 91% of them seen only once. This clonotype was sampled from a female donor in good health, enrolled as a control in a pregnancy study. J is TRBJ2-3 and V is TRBV2, with TRBD2 matching 9 bases. The sequencing here drew on CD4+ T cells from peripheral blood mononuclear cells, taken in the second trimester of pregnancy. CDR3 in DNA: TGTGCCAGCAGTTTAGCGGGGGATCGCACAGATACGCAGTATTTT. It codes for CASSLAGDRTDTQYF.